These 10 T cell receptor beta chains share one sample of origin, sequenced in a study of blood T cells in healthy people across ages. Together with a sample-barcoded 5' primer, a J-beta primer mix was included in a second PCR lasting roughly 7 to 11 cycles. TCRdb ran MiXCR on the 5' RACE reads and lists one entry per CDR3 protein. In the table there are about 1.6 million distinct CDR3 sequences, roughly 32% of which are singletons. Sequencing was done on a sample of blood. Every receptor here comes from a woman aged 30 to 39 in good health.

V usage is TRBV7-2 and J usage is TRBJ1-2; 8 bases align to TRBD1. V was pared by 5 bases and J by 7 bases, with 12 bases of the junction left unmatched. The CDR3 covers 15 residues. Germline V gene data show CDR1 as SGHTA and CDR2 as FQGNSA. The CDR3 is CASSVGQGGSRGYTF. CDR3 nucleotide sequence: TGTGCCAGCAGCGTAGGACAGGGTGGGTCTCGTGGCTACACCTTC.

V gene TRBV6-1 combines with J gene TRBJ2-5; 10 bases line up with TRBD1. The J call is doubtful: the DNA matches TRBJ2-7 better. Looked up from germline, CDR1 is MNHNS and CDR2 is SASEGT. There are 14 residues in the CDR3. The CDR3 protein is CASSTGQGLYEQYF. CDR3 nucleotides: TGTGCCAGCAGTACGGGACAGGGGTTATACGAGCAGTACTTC.

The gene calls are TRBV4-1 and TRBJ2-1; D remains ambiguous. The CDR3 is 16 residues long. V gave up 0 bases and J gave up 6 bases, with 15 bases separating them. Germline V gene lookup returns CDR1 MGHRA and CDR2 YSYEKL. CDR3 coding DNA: TGCGCCAGCAGCCAAGATGGGGAAGGGTTTCTCAATGAGCAGTTCTTC. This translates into CASSQDGEGFLNEQFF.

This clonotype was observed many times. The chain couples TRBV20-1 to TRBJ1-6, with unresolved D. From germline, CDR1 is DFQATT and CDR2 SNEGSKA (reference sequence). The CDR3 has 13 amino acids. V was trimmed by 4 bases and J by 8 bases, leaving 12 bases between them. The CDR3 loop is CSAKSGLDSPLHF. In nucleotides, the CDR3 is TGCAGTGCTAAATCTGGGTTGGATTCACCCCTCCACTTT.

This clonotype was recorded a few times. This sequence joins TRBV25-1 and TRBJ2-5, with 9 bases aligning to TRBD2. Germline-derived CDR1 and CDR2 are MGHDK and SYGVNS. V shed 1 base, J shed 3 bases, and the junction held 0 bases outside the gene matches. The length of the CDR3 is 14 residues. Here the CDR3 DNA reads TGTGCCAGCAGTGAATGGACTAGCGAAGAGACCCAGTACTTC. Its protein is CASSEWTSEETQYF.

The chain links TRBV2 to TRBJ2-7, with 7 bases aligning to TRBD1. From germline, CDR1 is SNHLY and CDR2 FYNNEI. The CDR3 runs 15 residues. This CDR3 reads CASSWDAGGDYEQYF. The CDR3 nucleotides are TGTGCTTCGTCATGGGATGCAGGGGGTGACTACGAGCAGTACTTC.

The CDR3 nucleotides read TGTGCCAGCAGCAATAGTCCAACCCAGCCTTACAGGGATTATAATGATACGCAGTATTTT. Encoded protein: CASSNSPTQPYRDYNDTQYF. The chain links TRBV21-1 to TRBJ2-3; TRBD1 reflects the table's D call only, with no check against the DNA. TRBV21-1 is flagged as a pseudogene. The CDR3 length is 20 residues.

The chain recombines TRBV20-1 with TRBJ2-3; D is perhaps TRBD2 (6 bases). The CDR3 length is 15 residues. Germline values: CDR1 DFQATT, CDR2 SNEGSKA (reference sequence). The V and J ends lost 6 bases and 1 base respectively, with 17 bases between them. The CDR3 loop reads CSASPLRRGTDTQYF. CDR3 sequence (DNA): TGCAGTGCAAGCCCCCTGCGGAGGGGCACAGATACGCAGTATTTT.

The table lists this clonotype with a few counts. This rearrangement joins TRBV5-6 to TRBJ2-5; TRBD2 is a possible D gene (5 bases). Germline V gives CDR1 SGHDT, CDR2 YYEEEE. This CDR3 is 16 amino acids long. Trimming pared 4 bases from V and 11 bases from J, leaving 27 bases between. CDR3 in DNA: TGTGCCAGCAGCCTCTCTGGTCAGTCGGGGTTTAGAGAGCAGTACTTC. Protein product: CASSLSGQSGFREQYF.

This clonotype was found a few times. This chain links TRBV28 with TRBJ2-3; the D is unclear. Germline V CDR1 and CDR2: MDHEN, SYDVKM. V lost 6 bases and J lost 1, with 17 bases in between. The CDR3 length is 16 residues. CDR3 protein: CASSNLGNYGTDTQYF. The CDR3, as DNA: TGTGCCAGCAGCAACCTGGGGAATTATGGCACAGATACGCAGTATTTT.